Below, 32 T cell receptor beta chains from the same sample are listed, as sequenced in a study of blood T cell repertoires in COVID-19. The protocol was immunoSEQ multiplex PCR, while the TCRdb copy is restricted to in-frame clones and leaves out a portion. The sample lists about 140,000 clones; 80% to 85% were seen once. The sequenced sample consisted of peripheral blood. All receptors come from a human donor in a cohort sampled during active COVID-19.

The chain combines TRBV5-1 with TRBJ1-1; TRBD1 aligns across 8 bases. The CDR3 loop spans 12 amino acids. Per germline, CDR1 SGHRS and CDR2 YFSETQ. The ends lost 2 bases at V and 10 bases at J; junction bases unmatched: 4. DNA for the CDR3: TGCGCCAGCAGCTTTGGACAGGGTCCAGCTTTCTTT. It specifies CASSFGQGPAFF.

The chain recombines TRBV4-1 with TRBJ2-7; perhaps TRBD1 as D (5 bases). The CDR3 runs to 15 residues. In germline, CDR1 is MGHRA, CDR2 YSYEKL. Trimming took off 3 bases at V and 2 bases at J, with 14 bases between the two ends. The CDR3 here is CASSQAVTGAYEQYF. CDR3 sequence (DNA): TGCGCCAGCAGCCAGGCCGTCACAGGTGCCTACGAGCAGTACTTC.

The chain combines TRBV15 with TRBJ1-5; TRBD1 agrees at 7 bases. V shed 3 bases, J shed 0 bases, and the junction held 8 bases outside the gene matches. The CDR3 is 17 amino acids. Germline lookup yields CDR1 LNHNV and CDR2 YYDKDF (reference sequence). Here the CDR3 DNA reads TGTGCCACCAGCAGCCGGGACAGACAACTTAGCAATCAGCCCCAGCATTTT. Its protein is CATSSRDRQLSNQPQHF.

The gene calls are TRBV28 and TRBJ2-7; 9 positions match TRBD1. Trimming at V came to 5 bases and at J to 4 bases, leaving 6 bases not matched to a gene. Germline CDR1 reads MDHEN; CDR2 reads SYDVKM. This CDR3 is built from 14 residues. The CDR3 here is CASSTPDRGYEQYF. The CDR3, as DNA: TGTGCCAGCAGTACTCCGGACAGGGGTTACGAGCAGTACTTC.

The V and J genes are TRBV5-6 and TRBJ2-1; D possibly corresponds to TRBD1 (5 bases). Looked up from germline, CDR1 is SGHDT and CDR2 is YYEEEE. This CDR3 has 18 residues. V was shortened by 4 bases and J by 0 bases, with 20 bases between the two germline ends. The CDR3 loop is CASSLLGQGLSSYNEQFF. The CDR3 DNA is TGTGCCAGCAGCCTCCTAGGGCAGGGCTTAAGCTCCTACAATGAGCAGTTCTTC.

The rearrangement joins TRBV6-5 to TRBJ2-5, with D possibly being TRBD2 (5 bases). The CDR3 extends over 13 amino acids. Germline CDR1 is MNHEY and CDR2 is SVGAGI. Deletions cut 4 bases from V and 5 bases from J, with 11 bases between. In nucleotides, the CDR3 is TGTGCCAGCAGTTTAAGGGAGAGGGAGACCCAGTACTTC. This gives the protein CASSLRERETQYF.

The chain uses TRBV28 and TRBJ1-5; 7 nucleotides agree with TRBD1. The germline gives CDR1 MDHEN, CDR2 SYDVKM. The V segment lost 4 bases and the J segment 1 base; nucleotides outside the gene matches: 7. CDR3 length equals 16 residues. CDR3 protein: CASSSWTGKSNQPQHF. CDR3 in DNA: TGTGCCAGCAGTTCCTGGACAGGAAAAAGCAATCAGCCCCAGCATTTT.

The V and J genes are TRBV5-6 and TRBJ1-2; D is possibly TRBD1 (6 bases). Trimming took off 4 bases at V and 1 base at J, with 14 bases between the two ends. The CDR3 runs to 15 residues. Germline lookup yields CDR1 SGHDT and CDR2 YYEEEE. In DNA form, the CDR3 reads TGTGCCAGCAGCGACCTGGGGGCCAGTAACTATGGCTACACCTTC. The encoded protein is CASSDLGASNYGYTF.

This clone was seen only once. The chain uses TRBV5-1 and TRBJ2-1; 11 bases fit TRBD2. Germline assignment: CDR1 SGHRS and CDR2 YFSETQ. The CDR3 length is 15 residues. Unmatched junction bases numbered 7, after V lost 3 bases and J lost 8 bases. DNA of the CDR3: TGCGCCAGCAGCTCACTAGCGGGGGTCCCCCATGAGCAGTTCTTC. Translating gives CASSSLAGVPHEQFF. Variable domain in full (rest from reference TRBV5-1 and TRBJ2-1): KAGVTQTPRYLIKTRGQQVTLSCSPISGHRSVSWYQQTPGQGLQFLFEYFSETQRNKGNFPGRFSGRQFSNSRSEMNVSTLELGDSALYLCASSSLAGVPHEQFFGPGTRLTVL.

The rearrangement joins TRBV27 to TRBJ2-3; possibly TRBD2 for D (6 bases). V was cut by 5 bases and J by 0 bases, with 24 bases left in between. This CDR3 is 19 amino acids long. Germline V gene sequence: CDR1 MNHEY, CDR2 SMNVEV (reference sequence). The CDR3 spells CASSARSLARSYSTDTQYF. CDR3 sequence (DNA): TGTGCCAGCAGTGCCCGGTCGCTAGCGAGATCTTATAGCACAGATACGCAGTATTTT.

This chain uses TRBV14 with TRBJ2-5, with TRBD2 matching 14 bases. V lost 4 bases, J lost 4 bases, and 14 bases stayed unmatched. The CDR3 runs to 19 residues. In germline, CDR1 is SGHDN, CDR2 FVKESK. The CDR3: CASSPYRLAGGPFGETQYF. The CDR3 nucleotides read TGTGCCAGCAGCCCCTATCGACTAGCGGGGGGGCCTTTTGGAGAGACCCAGTACTTC.

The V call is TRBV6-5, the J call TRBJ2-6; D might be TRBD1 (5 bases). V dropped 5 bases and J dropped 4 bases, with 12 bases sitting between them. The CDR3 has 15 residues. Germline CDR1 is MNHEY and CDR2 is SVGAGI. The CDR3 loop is CASSPGRTGANVLTF. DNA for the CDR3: TGTGCCAGCAGTCCCGGCAGGACAGGGGCCAACGTCCTGACTTTC.

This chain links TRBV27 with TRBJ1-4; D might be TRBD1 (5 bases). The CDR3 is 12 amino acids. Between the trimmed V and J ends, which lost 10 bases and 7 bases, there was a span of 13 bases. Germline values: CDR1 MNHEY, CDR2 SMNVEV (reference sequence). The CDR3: CATSPGGEKLFF. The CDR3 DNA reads TGTGCCACCTCGCCGGGGGGTGAAAAACTGTTTTTT.

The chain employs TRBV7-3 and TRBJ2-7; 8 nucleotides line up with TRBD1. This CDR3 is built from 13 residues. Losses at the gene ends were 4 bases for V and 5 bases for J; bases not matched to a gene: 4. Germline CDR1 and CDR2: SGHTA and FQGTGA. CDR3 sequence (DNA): TGTGCCAGCAGCTGGACAGGGTACAACGAGCAGTACTTC. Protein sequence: CASSWTGYNEQYF.

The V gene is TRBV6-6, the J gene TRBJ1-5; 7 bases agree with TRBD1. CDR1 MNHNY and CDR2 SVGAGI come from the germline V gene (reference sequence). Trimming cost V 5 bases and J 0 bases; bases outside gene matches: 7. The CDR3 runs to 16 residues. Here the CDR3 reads CASSPSRQGSNQPQHF. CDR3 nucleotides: TGTGCCAGCAGTCCCTCCCGACAGGGTAGCAATCAGCCCCAGCATTTT.

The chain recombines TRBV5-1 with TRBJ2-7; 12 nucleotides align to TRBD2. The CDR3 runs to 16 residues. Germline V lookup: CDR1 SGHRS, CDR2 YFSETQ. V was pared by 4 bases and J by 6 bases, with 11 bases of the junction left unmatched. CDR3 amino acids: CASSPSPSGGAGEQYF. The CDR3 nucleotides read TGCGCCAGCAGCCCCTCTCCTAGCGGGGGGGCGGGCGAGCAGTACTTC.

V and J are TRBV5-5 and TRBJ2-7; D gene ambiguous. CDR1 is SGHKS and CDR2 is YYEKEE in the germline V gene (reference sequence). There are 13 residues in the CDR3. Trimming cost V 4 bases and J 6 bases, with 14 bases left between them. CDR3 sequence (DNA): TGTGCCAGCAGCCCCATCGTTTCGGGCGAGCAGTACTTC. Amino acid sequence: CASSPIVSGEQYF.

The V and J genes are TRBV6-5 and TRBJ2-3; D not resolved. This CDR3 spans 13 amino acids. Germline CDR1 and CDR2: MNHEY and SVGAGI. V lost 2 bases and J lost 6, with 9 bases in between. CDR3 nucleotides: TGTGCCAGCAGTTACAAGTTCGGGGATACGCAGTATTTT. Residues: CASSYKFGDTQYF.

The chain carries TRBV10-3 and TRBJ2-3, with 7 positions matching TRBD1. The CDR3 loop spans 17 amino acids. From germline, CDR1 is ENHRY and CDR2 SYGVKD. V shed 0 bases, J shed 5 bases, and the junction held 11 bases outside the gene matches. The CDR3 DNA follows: TGTGCCATCAGTGAGTCGGTGTTGGACAGGCGGAGAGATACGCAGTATTTT. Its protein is CAISESVLDRRRDTQYF.

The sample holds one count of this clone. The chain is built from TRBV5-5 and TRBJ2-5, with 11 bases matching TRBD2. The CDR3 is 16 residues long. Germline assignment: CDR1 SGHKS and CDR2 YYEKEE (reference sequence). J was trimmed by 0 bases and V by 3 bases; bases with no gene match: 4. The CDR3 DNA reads TGTGCCAGCAGCTACCGGACTAGCGGGTACCAAGAGACCCAGTACTTC. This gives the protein CASSYRTSGYQETQYF.

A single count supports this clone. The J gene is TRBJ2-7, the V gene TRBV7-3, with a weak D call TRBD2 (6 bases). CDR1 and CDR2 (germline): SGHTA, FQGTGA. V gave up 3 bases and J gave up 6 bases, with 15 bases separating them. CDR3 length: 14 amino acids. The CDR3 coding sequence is TGTGCCAGCAGCTTGGATAAAGCGCGGGGCGAGCAGTACTTC. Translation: CASSLDKARGEQYF.

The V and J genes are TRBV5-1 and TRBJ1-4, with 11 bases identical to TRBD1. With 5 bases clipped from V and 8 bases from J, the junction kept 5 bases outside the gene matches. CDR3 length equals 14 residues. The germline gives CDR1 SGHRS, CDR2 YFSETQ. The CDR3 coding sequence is TGCGCCAGCAGGGACAGGGGGCGACGGGAAAAACTGTTTTTT. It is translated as CASRDRGRREKLFF.

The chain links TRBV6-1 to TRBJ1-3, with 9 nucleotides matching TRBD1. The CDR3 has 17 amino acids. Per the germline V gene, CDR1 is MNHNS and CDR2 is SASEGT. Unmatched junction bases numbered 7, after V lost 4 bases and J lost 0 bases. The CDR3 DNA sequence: TGTGCCAGCAGTGGGAGTTGGACAGGGGTCTCTGGAAACACCATATATTTT. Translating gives CASSGSWTGVSGNTIYF.

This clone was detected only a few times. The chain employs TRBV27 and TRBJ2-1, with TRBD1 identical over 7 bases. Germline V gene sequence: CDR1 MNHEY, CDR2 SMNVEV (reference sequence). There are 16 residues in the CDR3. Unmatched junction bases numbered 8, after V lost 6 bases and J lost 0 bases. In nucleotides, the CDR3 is TGTGCCAGCAGGAGCTCAGGGGACAGCTCCTACAATGAGCAGTTCTTC. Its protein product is CASRSSGDSSYNEQFF.

The CDR3 here is CASSFTYWRNTGELFF. The CDR3 DNA is TGTGCCAGCAGTTTCACTTACTGGAGAAACACCGGGGAGCTGTTTTTT. The chain has TRBV27 and TRBJ2-2, with D unclear. V was trimmed by 3 bases and J by 2 bases, leaving 13 bases between them. This CDR3 is built from 16 residues. Germline loops: CDR1 MNHEY, CDR2 SMNVEV (reference sequence).

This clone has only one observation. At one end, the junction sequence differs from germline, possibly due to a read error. CDR3 DNA sequence: TGTGCCAGCAGCCTAGAACAGCTAGCAACCAACGAGCAGTACTTC. Translating it yields CASSLEQLATNEQYF. The chain couples TRBV11-2 to TRBJ2-7, with D perhaps matching TRBD2 (5 bases). The CDR3 is made up of 15 amino acids. Per germline, CDR1 SGHAT and CDR2 FQNNGV.

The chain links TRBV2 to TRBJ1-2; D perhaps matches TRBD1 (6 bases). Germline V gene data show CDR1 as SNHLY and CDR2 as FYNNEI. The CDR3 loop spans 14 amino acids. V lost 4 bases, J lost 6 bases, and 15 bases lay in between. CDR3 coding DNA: TGTGCCAGCAGTGCGTGGGCAGGGGATCATGGCTACACCTTC. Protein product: CASSAWAGDHGYTF.

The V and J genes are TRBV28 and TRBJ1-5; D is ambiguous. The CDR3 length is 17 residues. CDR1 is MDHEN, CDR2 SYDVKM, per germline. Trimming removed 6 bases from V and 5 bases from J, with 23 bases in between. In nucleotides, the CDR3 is TGTGCCAGCAGGTGGATGAGGCCTAATTCTGTTGATCAGCCCCAGCATTTT. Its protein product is CASRWMRPNSVDQPQHF.

CDR3 loop: CASSLTVSQWDTQYF. The CDR3 DNA is TGTGCCAGCAGCTTAACCGTATCACAGTGGGATACGCAGTATTTT. V is TRBV5-5 and J is TRBJ2-3; D gene unclear. The CDR3 is made up of 15 amino acids. The germline CDR1 and CDR2 sequences are SGHKS and YYEKEE (reference sequence). Trimming stripped 2 bases from V and 6 bases from J, with 16 bases between.

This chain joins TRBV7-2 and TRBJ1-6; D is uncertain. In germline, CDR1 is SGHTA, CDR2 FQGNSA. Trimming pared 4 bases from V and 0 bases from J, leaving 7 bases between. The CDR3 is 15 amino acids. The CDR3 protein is CASSSESSYNSPLHF. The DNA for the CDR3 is TGTGCCAGCAGCTCAGAAAGCTCCTATAATTCACCCCTCCACTTT.

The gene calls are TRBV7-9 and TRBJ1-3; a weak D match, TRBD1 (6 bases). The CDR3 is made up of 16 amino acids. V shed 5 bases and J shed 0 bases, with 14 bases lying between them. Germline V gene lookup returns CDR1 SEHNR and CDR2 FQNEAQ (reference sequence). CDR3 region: CASSENRVYSGNTIYF. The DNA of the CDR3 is TGTGCCAGCAGCGAAAACAGGGTTTACTCTGGAAACACCATATATTTT.

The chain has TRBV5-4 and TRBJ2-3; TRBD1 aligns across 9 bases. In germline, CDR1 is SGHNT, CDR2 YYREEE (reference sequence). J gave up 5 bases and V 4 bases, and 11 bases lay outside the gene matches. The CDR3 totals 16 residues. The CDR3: CASSSQQGARGDTQYF. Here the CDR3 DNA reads TGTGCCAGCAGCAGCCAACAGGGGGCTCGGGGAGATACGCAGTATTTT.